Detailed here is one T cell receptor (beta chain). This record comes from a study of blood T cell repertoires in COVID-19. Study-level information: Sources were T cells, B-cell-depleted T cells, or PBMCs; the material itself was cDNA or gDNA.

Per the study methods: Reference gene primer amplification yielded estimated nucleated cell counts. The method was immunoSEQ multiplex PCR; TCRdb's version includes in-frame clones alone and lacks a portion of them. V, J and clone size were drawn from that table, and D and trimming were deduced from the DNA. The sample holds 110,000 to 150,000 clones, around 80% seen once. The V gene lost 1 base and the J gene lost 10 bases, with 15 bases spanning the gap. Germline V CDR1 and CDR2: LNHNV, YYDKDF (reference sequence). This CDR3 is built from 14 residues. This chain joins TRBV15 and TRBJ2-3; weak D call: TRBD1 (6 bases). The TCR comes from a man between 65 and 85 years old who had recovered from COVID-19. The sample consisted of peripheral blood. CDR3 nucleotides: TGTGCCACCAGCAGAGGGGGGCAACAGATATCGCAGTATTTT. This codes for CATSRGGQQISQYF.